One and the same sample provided the 31 T cell receptor beta chains below, sequenced in a study of shared clonotypes between healthy human individuals (dated by TCRdb to 2018 to 2021). Libraries came from the immunoSEQ multiplex PCR assay. TCRdb obtained this table from immuneACCESS and retained in-frame rearrangements with V and J assigned. These tables miss some clones; where compared with another copy, unresolved V genes account for less than half of the shortfall, and the remainder is unexplained. For this sample there are more than 2,000,000 clones; 85% to 95% appear just once. Of the sample, over 0.12% is held by the ten largest clones. Sequencing was done on a sample of naive CD4+ T cells sorted from blood. This sample's cell subset or site label indicates: CD45RA+ positively selected. These receptors were collected from a man younger than 35 in good health.

The V gene is TRBV28, the J gene TRBJ1-5; D is undetermined. Germline V lookup: CDR1 MDHEN, CDR2 SYDVKM. The CDR3 covers 15 residues. With 0 bases removed from V and 0 bases from J, the gap between germline ends came to 6 bases. In nucleotides, the CDR3 is TGTGCCAGCAGTTTATGGGAGACTAGCAATCAGCCCCAGCATTTT. It translates to CASSLWETSNQPQHF.

The V and J genes are TRBV9 and TRBJ2-7; D possibly corresponds to TRBD1 (5 bases). CDR1 is SGDLS, CDR2 YYNGEE, per germline. The CDR3 consists of 16 residues. The V end lost 4 bases, the J end lost 5 bases, and 22 bases lay between the germline ends. CDR3 sequence: CASSTSKATVRDEQYF. The DNA for the CDR3 is TGTGCCAGCAGCACCAGTAAAGCGACAGTCCGGGACGAGCAGTACTTC.

In DNA form, the CDR3 reads TGTGCCAGCAGCGTAGCTGTCCGGGGGGCGGGCAATGAGCAGTTCTTC. The encoded protein is CASSVAVRGAGNEQFF. This chain connects TRBV9 to TRBJ2-1, with a tentative D call TRBD2 (7 bases). Looked up from germline, CDR1 is SGDLS and CDR2 is YYNGEE. Trimming cost V 0 bases and J 6 bases, with 16 bases left between them. The CDR3 has 16 residues.

This clone turned up a few times. The gene calls are TRBV11-3 and TRBJ1-3; D gene uncertain. This CDR3 spans 15 amino acids. Trimming removed 1 base from V and 0 bases from J, with 7 bases in between. Germline CDR1 SGHNT, CDR2 YENEEA. The CDR3 region is CASSLAGSSGNTIYF. In nucleotides, the CDR3 is TGTGCCAGCAGCTTAGCTGGCTCCTCTGGAAACACCATATATTTT.

This chain joins TRBV27 and TRBJ1-6; 12 nucleotides line up with TRBD1. This CDR3 comprises 16 residues. V shed 5 bases and J 8 bases; nucleotides not matched to a gene: 7. Germline assignment: CDR1 MNHEY and CDR2 SMNVEV (reference sequence). The CDR3 is CASSKQGQGADSPLHF. The CDR3 coding sequence is TGTGCCAGCAGTAAACAGGGACAGGGGGCGGATTCACCCCTCCACTTT.

This chain links TRBV7-9 with TRBJ2-5; weak D call: TRBD1 (6 bases). Germline-derived CDR1 and CDR2 are SEHNR and FQNEAQ (reference sequence). The CDR3 spans 13 residues. Trimming stripped 8 bases from V and 2 bases from J, with 12 bases between. The CDR3 here is CASATGKQETQYF. In DNA form, the CDR3 reads TGTGCCAGCGCAACAGGGAAGCAAGAGACCCAGTACTTC.

The chain is built from TRBV5-1 and TRBJ1-2, with 7 bases matching TRBD1. V was pared by 4 bases and J by 2 bases, with 11 bases of the junction left unmatched. Germline CDR1 reads SGHRS; CDR2 reads YFSETQ. This CDR3 region has 16 residues. CDR3 DNA sequence: TGCGCCAGCAGCCTACAACCGGGACAGACGAACTATGGCTACACCTTC. It is translated as CASSLQPGQTNYGYTF.

The chain is built from TRBV7-3 and TRBJ2-2, with D maybe TRBD2 (5 bases). Between the trimmed V and J ends, which lost 1 base and 3 bases, there was a span of 15 bases. The CDR3 length is 17 residues. Germline CDR1 and CDR2: SGHTA and FQGTGA. The CDR3 coding sequence is TGTGCCAGCAGCTTAATGGCCAGCGGCCTCGACACCGGGGAGCTGTTTTTT. Its translation: CASSLMASGLDTGELFF.

The rearrangement links TRBV4-1 to TRBJ2-1; 9 bases align to TRBD1. Germline assignment: CDR1 MGHRA and CDR2 YSYEKL. Germline trimming cut 1 base from V and 7 bases from J; bases unmatched to any gene: 8. The CDR3 spans 16 residues. The CDR3 nucleotides read TGCGCCAGCAGCCAAGGAGCGGGACAGGGCTTGAATGAGCAGTTCTTC. Amino acids: CASSQGAGQGLNEQFF.

This chain joins TRBV6-1 and TRBJ2-3, with 9 bases aligning to TRBD2. Per the germline V gene, CDR1 is MNHNS and CDR2 is SASEGT. The J segment lost 15 bases and the V segment lost 1 base, leaving 8 bases of the junction unmatched. The CDR3 covers 13 residues. The CDR3 DNA is TGTGCCAGCAGTGAAGGTCCGAGACTAGCGGATTATTTT. It specifies CASSEGPRLADYF.

The genes are TRBV19 and TRBJ2-7; 8 bases are shared with TRBD2. Germline CDR1 is LNHDA and CDR2 is SQIVND (reference sequence). Unmatched junction bases numbered 7, after V lost 3 bases and J lost 6 bases. The CDR3 consists of 14 residues. The CDR3 DNA follows: TGTGCCAGTAGTATGCTCGGGACTAGTGGCGAGCAGTACTTC. Its protein is CASSMLGTSGEQYF.

With regard to this clone: Other DNA sequences in the sample encode the same CDR3. This sequence joins TRBV7-9 and TRBJ2-3; D may correspond to TRBD1 or TRBD2 (6 bases each). Germline V gene sequence: CDR1 SEHNR, CDR2 FQNEAQ (reference sequence). V was clipped by 1 base and J by 2 bases, with 10 bases between them. The CDR3 covers 15 residues. The CDR3 DNA is TGTGCCAGCAGCTTAGGAACGGGGGCCACAGATACGCAGTATTTT. Protein sequence: CASSLGTGATDTQYF.

CDR3 in amino acids: CAWSPKWGIYEQYF. The CDR3 coding sequence is TGTGCCTGGAGCCCCAAATGGGGGATTTACGAGCAGTACTTC. This chain uses TRBV30 with TRBJ2-7, with D perhaps being TRBD1 or TRBD2 (5 bases each). Germline CDR1 reads GTSNPN; CDR2 reads SVGIG (reference sequence). The CDR3 is made up of 14 amino acids. The V and J ends lost 3 bases and 4 bases respectively, with 16 bases between them.

This clone was detected only once. The rearrangement joins TRBV5-1 to TRBJ2-3, with 12 bases lining up with TRBD2. The CDR3 runs 18 residues. Germline assignment: CDR1 SGHRS and CDR2 YFSETQ. Trimming took 0 bases from V and 4 from J; bases not matched to a gene: 9. The CDR3 DNA reads as TGCGCCAGCAGCTTGGGCCCTAGCGGGAGGGCCGAGTCAGATACGCAGTATTTT. Its protein is CASSLGPSGRAESDTQYF.

CDR3 sequence reads: CASSLGSSFPTYGYTF. The CDR3 DNA follows: TGCGCCAGCAGCTTGGGGTCCTCTTTTCCTACCTATGGCTACACCTTC. The V gene is TRBV5-1, the J gene TRBJ1-2; no firm D call. CDR3 length equals 16 residues. The germline V and J ends were trimmed by 0 bases and 4 bases, with 16 bases remaining between them. Germline assignment: CDR1 SGHRS and CDR2 YFSETQ.

V usage is TRBV10-3 and J usage is TRBJ2-1, with D tentatively TRBD2 (6 bases). The CDR3 is 14 residues long. Germline V gene sequence: CDR1 ENHRY, CDR2 SYGVKD. Trimming took off 8 bases at V and 2 bases at J, with 13 bases between the two ends. CDR3 DNA sequence: TGTGCCATCGCCGCTAGCGACCCCTACAATGAGCAGTTCTTC. It specifies CAIAASDPYNEQFF.

The J gene is TRBJ2-1, the V gene TRBV7-2; D unresolved. This CDR3 is 12 amino acids long. Germline CDR1 reads SGHTA; CDR2 reads FQGNSA. V lost 5 bases and J 10 bases, leaving 12 bases between the germline ends. The CDR3 reads CASSPPNEEQFF. DNA of the CDR3: TGTGCCAGCAGCCCCCCCAACGAGGAGCAGTTCTTC.

CDR3 in amino acids: CASSRTGTGSREQYF. The CDR3 DNA reads TGTGCCAGCAGCCGAACGGGGACAGGGAGCCGCGAGCAGTACTTC. This chain links TRBV7-8 with TRBJ2-7; TRBD1 matches 9 bases. Germline values: CDR1 SGHVS, CDR2 FQNEAQ. The CDR3 covers 15 residues. Trimming removed 5 bases from V and 6 bases from J; junction bases left unmatched: 11.

The rearrangement uses TRBV10-2 and TRBJ1-1, with D perhaps matching TRBD1 (6 bases). CDR3 size: 13 residues. The germline gives CDR1 WSHSY, CDR2 SAAADI. The V and J ends lost 6 bases and 1 base respectively, with 9 bases between them. The CDR3 is CASRGQANTEAFF. The DNA of the CDR3 is TGCGCCAGCAGGGGACAAGCGAACACTGAAGCTTTCTTT.

This chain links TRBV4-3 with TRBJ2-7, with D maybe TRBD1 (5 bases). Per the germline V gene, CDR1 is LGHNA and CDR2 is YSLEER. There are 14 residues in the CDR3. The V and J ends lost 0 bases and 1 base respectively, with 7 bases between them. The CDR3 DNA reads as TGCGCCAGCAGCCAAGATAGGACATCCTACGAGCAGTACTTC. Amino acids: CASSQDRTSYEQYF.

J is TRBJ2-3 and V is TRBV25-1; 9 bases map to TRBD1. The ends lost 1 base at V and 5 bases at J; junction bases unmatched: 4. This CDR3 is built from 15 residues. From germline, CDR1 is MGHDK and CDR2 SYGVNS. CDR3 region: CASSEWTGAGDTQYF. In nucleotides, the CDR3 is TGTGCCAGCAGTGAATGGACAGGGGCGGGAGATACGCAGTATTTT. Full variable domain (missing parts from reference TRBV25-1 and TRBJ2-3): EADIYQTPRYLVIGTGKKITLECSQTMGHDKMYWYQQDPGMELHLIHYSYGVNSTEKGDLSSESTVSRIRTEHFPLTLESARPSHTSQYLCASSEWTGAGDTQYFGPGTRLTVL.

This clone was recorded only once. The rearrangement links TRBV7-8 to TRBJ2-7; D could derive from TRBD1 or TRBD2 (6 bases each). Germline lookup yields CDR1 SGHVS and CDR2 FQNEAQ. Trimming stripped 2 bases from V and 2 bases from J, with 13 bases between. CDR3 length: 15 residues. The CDR3 DNA reads as TGTGCCAGCAGCTTAACGGAGGGGGGTCCCTACGAGCAGTACTTC. Translated, it gives CASSLTEGGPYEQYF.

The chain combines TRBV7-2 with TRBJ1-2, with TRBD1 matching 8 bases. Germline loops: CDR1 SGHTA, CDR2 FQGNSA. Trimming took 4 bases from V and 8 from J; bases not matched to a gene: 6. CDR3 size: 13 residues. Written as DNA, the CDR3 is TGTGCCAGCAGCTACAGGGGGATTGGGGGCTACACCTTC. Its protein product is CASSYRGIGGYTF. Looking up the rest from reference TRBV7-2 and TRBJ1-2 gives the full variable domain: GAGVSQSPSNKVTEKGKDVELRCDPISGHTALYWYRQSLGQGLEFLIYFQGNSAPDKSGLPSDRFSAERTGGSVSTLTIQRTQQEDSAVYLCASSYRGIGGYTFGSGTRLTVV.

The V gene is TRBV6-5, the J gene TRBJ2-7; 7 bases map to TRBD2. The V gene's germline CDR1 is MNHEY and CDR2 SVGAGI. The CDR3 loop spans 14 amino acids. After removal of 8 bases from V and 1 base from J, the junction contained 8 bases not matched to a gene. The CDR3 DNA reads TGTGCCAGCCGATTACCGGGGGGTTCCTACGAGCAGTACTTC. Protein: CASRLPGGSYEQYF.

CDR3 amino acids: CASSGGANTEAFF. The CDR3 DNA reads as TGTGCCAGCAGTGGGGGAGCGAACACTGAAGCTTTCTTT. This chain joins TRBV6-6 and TRBJ1-1; perhaps TRBD1 as D (5 bases). CDR1 is MNHNY, CDR2 SVGAGI, per germline (reference sequence). There are 13 residues in the CDR3. Trimming removed 5 bases from V and 1 base from J, with 8 bases in between.

This clone has more than one count but fewer than ten. The rearrangement uses TRBV2 and TRBJ2-7; possibly TRBD2 for D (6 bases). Germline V gives CDR1 SNHLY, CDR2 FYNNEI. V was cut by 6 bases and J by 0 bases, with 15 bases left in between. The CDR3 runs 15 residues. The CDR3 reads CASRIDSGASYEQYF. CDR3 in DNA: TGTGCCAGCAGGATCGATAGCGGCGCCTCCTACGAGCAGTACTTC.

The V call is TRBV27, the J call TRBJ1-4, with TRBD1 matching 9 bases. Per germline, CDR1 MNHEY and CDR2 SMNVEV (reference sequence). The CDR3 is 14 amino acids. V shed 6 bases and J 7 bases; nucleotides not matched to a gene: 6. In DNA form, the CDR3 reads TGTGCCAGCAGCCGGACAGGGGTTGGTGAAAAACTGTTTTTT. Amino acids: CASSRTGVGEKLFF.

Worth noting for this clone: Other nucleotide sequences in the sample specify the same CDR3. This rearrangement joins TRBV7-2 to TRBJ2-5; tentatively, D is TRBD1 (6 bases). CDR1 and CDR2 (germline): SGHTA, FQGNSA. V lost 1 base and J 4 bases, leaving 13 bases between the germline ends. The CDR3 covers 15 residues. This CDR3 is CASSLGAGEGETQYF. The CDR3, as DNA: TGTGCCAGCAGCTTAGGGGCAGGGGAAGGAGAGACCCAGTACTTC.

The genes are TRBV11-1 and TRBJ2-1, with D unresolved. The CDR3 runs 15 residues. Germline V CDR1 and CDR2: SGHAT, FQDESV (reference sequence). V was cut by 8 bases and J by 0 bases, with 14 bases left in between. CDR3 loop: CASSFSLDSYNEQFF. The CDR3 bases are TGTGCCAGCTCGTTCAGCCTAGACTCCTACAATGAGCAGTTCTTC.

This chain links TRBV30 with TRBJ1-4; tentative D call: TRBD1 (5 bases). This CDR3 region has 13 residues. Trimming pared 3 bases from V and 7 bases from J, leaving 12 bases between. CDR1 and CDR2 (germline): GTSNPN, SVGIG (reference sequence). In DNA form, the CDR3 reads TGTGCCTGGAGAGTACAGGTTTCTGAAAAACTGTTTTTT. Translating gives CAWRVQVSEKLFF.

This chain uses TRBV28 with TRBJ1-5; 7 positions match TRBD1. Looked up from germline, CDR1 is MDHEN and CDR2 is SYDVKM. This CDR3 is built from 14 residues. The V and J ends lost 7 bases and 6 bases, in that order; junction bases with no gene match: 9. The CDR3 coding sequence is TGTGCCAGCAAAAGGGGGCTTTTCAGTCAGCCCCAGCATTTT. Amino acids: CASKRGLFSQPQHF.